This T cell receptor beta chain was captured by sequencing in a study of T cell responses to AZD1222 COVID-19 vaccine. Study outcomes and limitations: Possibly, clonal diversity was underestimated; donors were largely white British and included more females. Sampling that yielded the repertoires occurred only after the peak T cell response.

TCRdb keeps only in-frame clones here, not all; method: immunoSEQ multiplex PCR. The sample comprises about 150,000 clones, 88% of which are singletons, and roughly 7% rests with the top ten. The germline V gene encodes CDR1 MDHEN and CDR2 SYDVKM. Trimming pared 6 bases from V and 0 bases from J, leaving 8 bases between. This CDR3 has 13 amino acids. Worth noting for this clone: Its specificity is not known.

The sequence derives from an adult who had recovered from COVID-19. The sequences come from peripheral blood, collected after recovery from COVID-19. The rearrangement joins TRBV28 to TRBJ1-2; D remains ambiguous. The CDR3: CASRTITNYGYTF. The DNA for the CDR3 is TGTGCCAGCAGGACCATTACTAACTATGGCTACACCTTC.